Listed below are T cell receptor beta chains from one sample, sequenced in a study of blood T cells in healthy people across ages. Each CDR3 protein is one row after TCRdb ran MiXCR on the 5' RACE reads. The sample consists of about 1.5 million distinct CDR3 sequences, 35% to 45% of them appearing once. Sequences were obtained from blood. The receptors shown here come from a woman aged 18-30 years in good health. Both conserved end residues are part of each CDR3. A D gene is named only where the DNA matches it firmly. Not every row has a clone size; where given, it reads once, few, many or a size class.

CDR3 protein | CDR3 DNA | clone size | J gene | V gene | D gene
CSARDLRGYEQYF | TGCAGTGCTAGAGATCTTCGGGGCTACGAGCAGTACTTC | few | TRBJ2-7 | TRBV20-1 | -
CANPPGRSYGYTF | TGTGCCAATCCCCCGGGCAGGAGCTATGGCTACACCTTC | - | TRBJ1-2 | TRBV2 | -
CALHVGARQMDTQYF | TGTGCCCTCCACGTGGGGGCCCGGCAAATGGATACGCAGTATTTT | few | TRBJ2-3 | TRBV2 | -
CASSESRGRREAFF | TGTGCCAGCAGTGAAAGCAGGGGGCGAAGAGAAGCTTTCTTT | - | TRBJ1-1 | TRBV25-1 | TRBD1
CASSIRDRGISYEQYF | TGTGCCAGCAGCATTCGGGACAGGGGGATCTCCTACGAGCAGTACTTC | - | TRBJ2-7 | TRBV21-1 | -
CASSVAPMVKTQYF | TGTGCCAGCAGCGTAGCTCCAATGGTAAAGACCCAGTACTTC | - | TRBJ2-5 | TRBV9 | -
CSVVGGPSRGYTF | TGCAGCGTTGTGGGGGGACCATCCAGAGGCTACACCTTC | - | TRBJ1-2 | TRBV29-1 | -
CASSSRTGQEPQHF | TGTGCCAGCAGTTCCCGGACTGGGCAGGAGCCCCAGCATTTT | once | TRBJ1-5 | TRBV6-2/TRBV6-3 | -
CASSQADSRGYTF | TGCGCCAGCAGCCAGGCTGACAGTCGTGGCTACACCTTC | few | TRBJ1-2 | TRBV4-3 | -
CASSIGVSNTEAFF | TGCGCCAGCAGCATCGGGGTCTCGAACACTGAAGCTTTCTTT | few | TRBJ1-1 | TRBV5-1 | -
CASRLSGWVTEAFF | TGTGCCAGCAGATTGTCCGGTTGGGTCACTGAAGCTTTCTTT | - | TRBJ1-1 | TRBV6-1 | -
CASSPMSPGETQYF | TGTGCCAGCAGCCCCATGAGCCCTGGGGAGACCCAGTACTTC | - | TRBJ2-5 | TRBV11-2 | -
CASSQGASSNNEQFF | TGCGCCAGCAGCCAAGGAGCTAGCTCGAACAATGAGCAGTTCTTC | few | TRBJ2-1 | TRBV4-1 | -
CASSLSYSNEQFF | TGTGCCAGCAGTTTATCATATTCCAATGAGCAGTTCTTC | - | TRBJ2-1 | TRBV27 | -
CAILDGIDTQYF | TGTGCCATCCTGGATGGCATAGATACGCAGTATTTT | - | TRBJ2-3 | TRBV7-2 | -
CASSVDGSASYEQYF | TGTGCCAGCAGCGTAGATGGGTCGGCCTCCTACGAGCAGTACTTC | - | TRBJ2-7 | TRBV9 | -
CASTPGGRSSYEQYF | TGTGCCAGTACTCCCGGCGGGAGGAGCTCCTACGAGCAGTACTTC | - | TRBJ2-7 | TRBV19 | TRBD2
CASSSLYRGRSADEQYF | TGTGCCAGCAGCTCACTATATCGCGGGAGGAGCGCAGACGAGCAGTACTTC | few | TRBJ2-7 | TRBV7-2 | TRBD2
CASSKRDRERAYEQFF | TGTGCCAGCAGCAAAAGGGACAGGGAAAGGGCATATGAGCAGTTCTTC | few | TRBJ2-1 | TRBV21-1 | -
CASSGEGSGGATYNEQYF | TGTGCCAGCAGCGGTGAGGGTAGCGGGGGGGCGACCTACAATGAGCAGTACTTC | once | TRBJ2-7 | TRBV9 | TRBD2